The clone carrying this T cell receptor beta chain was picked up one time. The antigen is not known. Assay: immunoSEQ multiplex PCR; the TCRdb copy retains only in-frame clones and omits some. The table has 90,000 or so clones, approximately 90% seen once. This sample was included in a study of T cell responses to AZD1222 COVID-19 vaccine. Study findings and constraints: Donor demographics were predominantly white British with a female majority; clonal diversity may be underestimated.

In germline, CDR1 is MNHEY, CDR2 SMNVEV (reference sequence). This CDR3 is built from 13 residues. The V end was cut by 6 bases, the J end by 1 base, with 9 bases between. This chain joins TRBV27 and TRBJ1-1; D gene ambiguous. Sample: peripheral blood, taken 28 days after the second AZD1222 dose. This sequence originates from an adult who received the AZD1222 COVID-19 vaccine. The CDR3 loop reads CASRTTANTEAFF. Written as DNA, the CDR3 is TGTGCCAGCAGAACGACGGCGAACACTGAAGCTTTCTTT.